This TCR beta chain was recovered during a study of T-cell memory formation after mild COVID-19. A remark on this clonotype: Its antigen is unknown.

TCRdb passed the 5' RACE reads through MiXCR, listing each CDR3 protein once. The table has fewer than 350,000 distinct CDR3 sequences, under 8.5% seen once; the top ten hold approximately 22%. V lost 4 bases, J lost 2 bases, and 5 bases stayed unmatched. Per germline, CDR1 MGHRA and CDR2 YSYEKL. The CDR3 has 16 amino acids. Study-wide results and caveats: Among clones peaking at day 37 in the second wave, SARS-CoV-2 specificity remained unconfirmed.

Specimen: PBMCs or a T cell subset sorted from them (not recorded which). The receptor comes from a man younger than 30 who had mild COVID-19 (a few samples of this study predate the infection). Cell type and time point are not known. The V call is TRBV4-1, the J call TRBJ2-3, with 11 bases aligning to TRBD1. The CDR3 region is CASSPGTGGPTDTQYF. The CDR3 nucleotides are TGCGCCAGCAGCCCGGGGACAGGGGGACCCACAGATACGCAGTATTTT.